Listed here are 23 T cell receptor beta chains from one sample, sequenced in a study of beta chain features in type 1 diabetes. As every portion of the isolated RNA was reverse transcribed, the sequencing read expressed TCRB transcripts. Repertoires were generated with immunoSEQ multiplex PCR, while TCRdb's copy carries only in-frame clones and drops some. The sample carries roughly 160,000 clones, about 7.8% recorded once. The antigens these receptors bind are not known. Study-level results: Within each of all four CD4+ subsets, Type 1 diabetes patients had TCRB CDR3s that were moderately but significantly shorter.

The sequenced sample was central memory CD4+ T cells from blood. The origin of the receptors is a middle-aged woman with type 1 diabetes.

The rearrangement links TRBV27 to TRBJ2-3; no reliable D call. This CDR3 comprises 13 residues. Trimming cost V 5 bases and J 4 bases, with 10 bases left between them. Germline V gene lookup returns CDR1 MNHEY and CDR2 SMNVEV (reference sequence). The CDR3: CASSPERPDTQYF. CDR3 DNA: TGTGCCAGCAGTCCAGAGAGGCCAGATACGCAGTATTTT.

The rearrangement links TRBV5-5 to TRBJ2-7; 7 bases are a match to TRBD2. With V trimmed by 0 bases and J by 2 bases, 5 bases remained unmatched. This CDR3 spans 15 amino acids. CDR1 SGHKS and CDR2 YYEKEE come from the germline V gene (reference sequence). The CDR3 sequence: CASSLEAGLTYEQYF. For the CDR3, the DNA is TGTGCCAGCAGCTTGGAAGCGGGGCTTACCTACGAGCAGTACTTC.

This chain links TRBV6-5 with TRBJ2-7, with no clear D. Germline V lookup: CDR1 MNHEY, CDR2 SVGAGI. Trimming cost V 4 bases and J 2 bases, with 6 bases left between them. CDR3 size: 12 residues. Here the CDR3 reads CASSSVTYEQYF. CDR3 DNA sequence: TGTGCCAGCAGTTCCGTTACCTACGAGCAGTACTTC.

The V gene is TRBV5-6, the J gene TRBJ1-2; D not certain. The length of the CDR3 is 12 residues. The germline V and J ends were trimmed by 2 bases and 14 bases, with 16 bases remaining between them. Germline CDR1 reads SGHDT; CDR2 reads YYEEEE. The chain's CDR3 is CASSLSRASETF. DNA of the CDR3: TGTGCCAGCAGCTTATCGCGGGCCTCAGAAACCTTC.

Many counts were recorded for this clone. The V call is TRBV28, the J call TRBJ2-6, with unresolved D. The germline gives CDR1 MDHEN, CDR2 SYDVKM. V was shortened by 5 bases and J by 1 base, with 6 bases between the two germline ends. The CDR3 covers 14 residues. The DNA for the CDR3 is TGTGCCAGCAGTCAACAGTCTGGGGCCAACGTCCTGACTTTC. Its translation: CASSQQSGANVLTF.

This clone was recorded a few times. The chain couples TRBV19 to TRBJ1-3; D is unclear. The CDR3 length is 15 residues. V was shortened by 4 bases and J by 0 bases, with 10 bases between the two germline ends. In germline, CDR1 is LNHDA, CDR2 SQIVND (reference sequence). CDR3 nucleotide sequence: TGTGCCAGTAGTAGAAAACAAGTCTCTGGAAACACCATATATTTT. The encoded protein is CASSRKQVSGNTIYF.

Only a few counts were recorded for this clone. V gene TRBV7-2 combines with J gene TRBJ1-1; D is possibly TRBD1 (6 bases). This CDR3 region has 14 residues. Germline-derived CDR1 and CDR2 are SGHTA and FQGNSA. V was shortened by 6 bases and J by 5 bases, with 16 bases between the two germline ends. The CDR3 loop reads CASRTGWDGTEAFF. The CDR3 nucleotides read TGTGCCAGCAGGACAGGTTGGGACGGTACTGAAGCTTTCTTT. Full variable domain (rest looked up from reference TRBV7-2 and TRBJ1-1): GAGVSQSPSNKVTEKGKDVELRCDPISGHTALYWYRQSLGQGLEFLIYFQGNSAPDKSGLPSDRFSAERTGGSVSTLTIQRTQQEDSAVYLCASRTGWDGTEAFFGQGTRLTVV.

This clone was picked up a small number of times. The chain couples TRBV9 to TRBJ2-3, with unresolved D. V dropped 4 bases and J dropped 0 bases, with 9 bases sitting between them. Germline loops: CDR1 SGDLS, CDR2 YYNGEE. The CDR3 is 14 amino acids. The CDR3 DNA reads TGTGCCAGCAGCCCCCGACAAAGCACAGATACGCAGTATTTT. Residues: CASSPRQSTDTQYF.

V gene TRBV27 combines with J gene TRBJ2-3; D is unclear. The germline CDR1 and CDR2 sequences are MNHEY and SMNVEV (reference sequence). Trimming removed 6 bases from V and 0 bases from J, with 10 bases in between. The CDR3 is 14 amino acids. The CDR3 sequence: CASSPLISTDTQYF. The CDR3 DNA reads TGTGCCAGCAGCCCACTCATAAGCACAGATACGCAGTATTTT.

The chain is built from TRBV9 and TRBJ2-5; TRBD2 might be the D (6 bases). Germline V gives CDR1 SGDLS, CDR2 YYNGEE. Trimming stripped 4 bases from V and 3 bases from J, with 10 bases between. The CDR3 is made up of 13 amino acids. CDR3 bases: TGTGCCAGCAGCATCTCGGGGGAAGAGACCCAGTACTTC. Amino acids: CASSISGEETQYF.

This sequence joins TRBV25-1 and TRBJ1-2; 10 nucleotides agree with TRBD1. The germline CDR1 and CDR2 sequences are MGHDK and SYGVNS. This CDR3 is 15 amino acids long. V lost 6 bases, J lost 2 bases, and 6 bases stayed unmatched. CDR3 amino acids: CASREDRGQNYGYTF. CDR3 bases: TGTGCCAGCAGAGAAGACAGGGGGCAAAACTATGGCTACACCTTC.

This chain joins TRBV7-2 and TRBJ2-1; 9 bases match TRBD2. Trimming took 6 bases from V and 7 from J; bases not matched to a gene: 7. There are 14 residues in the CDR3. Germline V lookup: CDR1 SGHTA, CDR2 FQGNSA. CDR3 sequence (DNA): TGTGCCAGCAGGGATAGCGGGAGCGTGAATGAGCAGTTCTTC. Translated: CASRDSGSVNEQFF.

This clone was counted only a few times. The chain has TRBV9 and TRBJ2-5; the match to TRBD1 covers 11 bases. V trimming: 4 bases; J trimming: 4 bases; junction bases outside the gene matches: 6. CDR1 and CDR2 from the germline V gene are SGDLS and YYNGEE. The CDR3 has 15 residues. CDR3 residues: CASSLGQGARETQYF. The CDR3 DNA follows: TGTGCCAGCAGCCTCGGACAGGGGGCGCGAGAGACCCAGTACTTC.

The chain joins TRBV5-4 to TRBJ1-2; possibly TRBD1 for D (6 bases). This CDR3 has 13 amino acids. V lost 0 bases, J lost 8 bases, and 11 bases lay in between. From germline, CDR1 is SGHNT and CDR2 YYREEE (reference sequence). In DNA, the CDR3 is TGTGCCAGCAGCTTGGACAGGGTTATCGGCTACACCTTC. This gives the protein CASSLDRVIGYTF.

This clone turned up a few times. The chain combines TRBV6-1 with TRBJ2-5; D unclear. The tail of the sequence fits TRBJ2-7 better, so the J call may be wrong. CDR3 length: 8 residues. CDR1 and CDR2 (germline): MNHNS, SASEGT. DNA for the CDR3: TGTGCCACCTACGAGCAGTACTTC. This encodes CATYEQYF.

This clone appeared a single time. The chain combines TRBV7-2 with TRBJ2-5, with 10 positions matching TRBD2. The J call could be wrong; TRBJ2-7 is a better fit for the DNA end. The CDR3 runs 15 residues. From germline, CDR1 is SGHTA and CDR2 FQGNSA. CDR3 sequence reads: CASSYAGTSAHEQYF. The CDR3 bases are TGTGCCAGCAGCTACGCCGGGACTAGCGCCCACGAGCAGTACTTC.

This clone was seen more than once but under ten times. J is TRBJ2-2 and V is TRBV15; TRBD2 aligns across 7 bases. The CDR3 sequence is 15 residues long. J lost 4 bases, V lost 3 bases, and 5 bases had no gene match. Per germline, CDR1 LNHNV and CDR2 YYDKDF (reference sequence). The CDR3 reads CATSRDGGGTGELFF. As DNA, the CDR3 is TGTGCCACCAGCAGGGATGGGGGGGGCACCGGGGAGCTGTTTTTT.

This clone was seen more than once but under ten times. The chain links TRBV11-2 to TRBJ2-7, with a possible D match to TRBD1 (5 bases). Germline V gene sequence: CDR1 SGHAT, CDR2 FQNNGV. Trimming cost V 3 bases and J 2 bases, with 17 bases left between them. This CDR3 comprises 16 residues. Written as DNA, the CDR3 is TGTGCCAGCAGCTTGGGTTTCAGGGTATCAGCCTACGAGCAGTACTTC. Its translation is CASSLGFRVSAYEQYF.

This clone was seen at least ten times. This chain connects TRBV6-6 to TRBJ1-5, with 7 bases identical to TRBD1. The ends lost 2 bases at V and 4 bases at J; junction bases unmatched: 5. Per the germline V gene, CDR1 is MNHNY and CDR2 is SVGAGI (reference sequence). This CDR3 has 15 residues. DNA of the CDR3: TGTGCCAGCAGTTACGGTTCGGGACAGAATCAGCCCCAGCATTTT. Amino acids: CASSYGSGQNQPQHF.

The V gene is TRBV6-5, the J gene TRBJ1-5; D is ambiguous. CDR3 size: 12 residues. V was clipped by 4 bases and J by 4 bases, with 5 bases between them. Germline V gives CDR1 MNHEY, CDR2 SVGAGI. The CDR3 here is CASSSPNQPQHF. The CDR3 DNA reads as TGTGCCAGCAGTTCCCCTAATCAGCCCCAGCATTTT.

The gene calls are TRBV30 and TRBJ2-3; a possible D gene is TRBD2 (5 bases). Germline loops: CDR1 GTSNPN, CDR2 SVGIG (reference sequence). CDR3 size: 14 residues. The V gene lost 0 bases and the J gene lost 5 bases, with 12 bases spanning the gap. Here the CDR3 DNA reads TGTGCCTGGAGTGTAGTAGGGAGTATAGATACGCAGTATTTT. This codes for CAWSVVGSIDTQYF.

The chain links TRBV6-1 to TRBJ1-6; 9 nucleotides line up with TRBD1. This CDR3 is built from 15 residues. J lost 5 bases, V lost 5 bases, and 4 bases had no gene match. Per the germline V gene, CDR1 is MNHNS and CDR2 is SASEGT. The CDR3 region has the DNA TGTGCCAGCAGTTTCGGACAGGGGAATAATTCACCCCTCCACTTT. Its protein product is CASSFGQGNNSPLHF.

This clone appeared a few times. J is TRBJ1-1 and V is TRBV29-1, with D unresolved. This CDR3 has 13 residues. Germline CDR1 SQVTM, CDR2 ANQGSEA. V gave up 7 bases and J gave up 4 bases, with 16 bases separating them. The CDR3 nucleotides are TGCAGCGGTATCGGAGCCCCGAGCACTGAAGCTTTCTTT. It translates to CSGIGAPSTEAFF.